This T cell receptor beta chain originates from a study of long-term antiretroviral therapy in people with HIV. The run of the v3.0 immunoSEQ assay was at survey level. Clones were sequenced by immunoSEQ multiplex PCR, and TCRdb holds only the in-frame ones, with some missing. The sample lists some 23,000 clones, around 88% seen once, with approximately 5% in the top ten. Losses at the gene ends were 3 bases for V and 5 bases for J; bases not matched to a gene: 3. Looked up from germline, CDR1 is SGHNT and CDR2 is YYREEE (reference sequence). CDR3 length equals 15 residues. As for this clone: Its antigen is still unknown.

Study conclusions and caveats: Across all time points, the repertoire was dominated by clones that expanded before ART. The study lacked data on ART adherence, viral resistance or therapy changes. Even long-term ART left TRB diversity below transplant donor controls, despite gains. Whereas controls had wider CDR3 length ranges, HIV repertoires had narrower ones.

The sequencing here drew on unsorted PBMCs, taken roughly 4.5 years after starting antiretroviral therapy. The chain uses TRBV5-4 and TRBJ2-1, with 12 bases that match TRBD2. This receptor was taken from a man aged 30 to 45 with HIV. CDR3 protein: CASSSPSGRDNEQFF. As DNA, the CDR3 is TGTGCCAGCAGCTCCCCTAGCGGGAGGGACAATGAGCAGTTCTTC.